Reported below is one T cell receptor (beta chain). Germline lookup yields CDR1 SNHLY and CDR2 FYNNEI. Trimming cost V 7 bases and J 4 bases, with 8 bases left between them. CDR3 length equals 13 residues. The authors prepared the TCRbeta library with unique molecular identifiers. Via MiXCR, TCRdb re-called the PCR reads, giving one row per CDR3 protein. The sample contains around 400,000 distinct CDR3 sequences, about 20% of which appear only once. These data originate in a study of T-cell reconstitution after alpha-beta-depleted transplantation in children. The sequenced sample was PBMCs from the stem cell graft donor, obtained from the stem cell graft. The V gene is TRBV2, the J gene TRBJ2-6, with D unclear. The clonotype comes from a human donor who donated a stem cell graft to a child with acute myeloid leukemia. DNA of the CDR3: TGTGCCAGCACTGGGAACGGGGCCAACGTCCTGACTTTC. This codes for CASTGNGANVLTF.